This T cell receptor (beta chain) was identified in a study of CD8+CD57+ T cells in acquired aplastic anemia. Genomic DNA, serving as template, underwent TCR beta VDJ and CDR3 profiling. TCRdb redid the calling of the reads with MiXCR, one entry per CDR3 protein. In the table there are 120,000 or so distinct CDR3 sequences, over 55% of which are singletons. Patients who underwent sequencing had shown CD8+CD57+ cell expansion by flow cytometry. Trimming pared 0 bases from V and 6 bases from J, leaving 15 bases between. In germline, CDR1 is SGHAT, CDR2 FQNNGV. CDR3 size: 15 residues. The sample taken for sequencing was sorted CD4+, CD8+, or CD8+CD57+ T cells (not recorded which) from PBMCs. This TCR was sampled from a human donor with aplastic anemia. V usage is TRBV11-2 and J usage is TRBJ2-7; D unclear. CDR3: CASSLEVGQVREQYF. CDR3 DNA: TGTGCCAGCAGCTTAGAGGTGGGCCAGGTCCGCGAGCAGTACTTC.